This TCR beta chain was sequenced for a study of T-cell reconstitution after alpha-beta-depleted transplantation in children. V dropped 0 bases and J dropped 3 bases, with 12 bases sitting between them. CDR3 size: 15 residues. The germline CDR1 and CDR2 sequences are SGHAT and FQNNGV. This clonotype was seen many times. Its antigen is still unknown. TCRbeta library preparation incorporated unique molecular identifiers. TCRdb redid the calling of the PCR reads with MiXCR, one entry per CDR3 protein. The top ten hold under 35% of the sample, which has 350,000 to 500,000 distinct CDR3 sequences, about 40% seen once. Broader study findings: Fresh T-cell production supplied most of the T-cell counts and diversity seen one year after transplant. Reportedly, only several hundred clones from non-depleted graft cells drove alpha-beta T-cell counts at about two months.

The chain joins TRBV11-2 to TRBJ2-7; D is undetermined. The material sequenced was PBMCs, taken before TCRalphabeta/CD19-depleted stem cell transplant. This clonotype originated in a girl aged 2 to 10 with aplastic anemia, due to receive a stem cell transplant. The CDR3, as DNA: TGTGCCAGCAGCTTAGAAAGGACCTGGAGCTACGAGCAGTACTTC. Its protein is CASSLERTWSYEQYF.